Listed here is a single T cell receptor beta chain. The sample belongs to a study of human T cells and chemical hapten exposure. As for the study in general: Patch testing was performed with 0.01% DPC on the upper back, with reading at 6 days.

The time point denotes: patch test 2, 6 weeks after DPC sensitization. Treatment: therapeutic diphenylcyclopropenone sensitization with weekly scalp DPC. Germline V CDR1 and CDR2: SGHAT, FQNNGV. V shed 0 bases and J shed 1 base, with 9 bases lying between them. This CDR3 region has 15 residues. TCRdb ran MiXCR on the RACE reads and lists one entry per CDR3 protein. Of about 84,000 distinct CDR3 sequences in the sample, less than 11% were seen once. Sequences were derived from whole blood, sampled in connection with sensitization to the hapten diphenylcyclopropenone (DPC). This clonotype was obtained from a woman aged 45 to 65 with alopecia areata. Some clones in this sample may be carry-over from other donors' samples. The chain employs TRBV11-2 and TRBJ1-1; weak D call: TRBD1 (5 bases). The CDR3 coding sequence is TGTGCCAGCAGCTTAGAGGGGGTCCGGAACACTGAAGCTTTCTTT. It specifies CASSLEGVRNTEAFF.